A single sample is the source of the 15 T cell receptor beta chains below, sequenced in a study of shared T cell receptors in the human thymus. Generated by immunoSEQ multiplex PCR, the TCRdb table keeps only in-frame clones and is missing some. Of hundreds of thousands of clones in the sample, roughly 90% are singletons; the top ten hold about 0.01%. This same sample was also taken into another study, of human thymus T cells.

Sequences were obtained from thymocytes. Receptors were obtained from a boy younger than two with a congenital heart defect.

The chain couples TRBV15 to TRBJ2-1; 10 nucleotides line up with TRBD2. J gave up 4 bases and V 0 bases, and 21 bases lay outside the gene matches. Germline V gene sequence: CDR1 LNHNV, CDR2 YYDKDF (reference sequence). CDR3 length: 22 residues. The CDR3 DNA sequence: TGTGCCACCAGCAGAGATCCCCCCTCTAATACTAGCGGGAAGTCGGTATACAATGAGCAGTTCTTC. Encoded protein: CATSRDPPSNTSGKSVYNEQFF.

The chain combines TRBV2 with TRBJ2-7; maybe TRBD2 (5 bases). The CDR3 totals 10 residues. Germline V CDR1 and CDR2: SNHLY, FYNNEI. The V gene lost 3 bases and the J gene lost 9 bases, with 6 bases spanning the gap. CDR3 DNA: TGTGCCAGCAGTGATGGGAGGCAGTACTTC. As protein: CASSDGRQYF.

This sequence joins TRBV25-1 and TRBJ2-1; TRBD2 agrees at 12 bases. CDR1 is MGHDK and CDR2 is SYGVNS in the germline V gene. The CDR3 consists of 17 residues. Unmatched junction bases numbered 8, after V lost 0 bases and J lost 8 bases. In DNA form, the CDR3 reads TGTGCCAGCAGTGAATACTTCGGACTAGCGGGAATTGATGAGCAGTTCTTC. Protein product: CASSEYFGLAGIDEQFF.

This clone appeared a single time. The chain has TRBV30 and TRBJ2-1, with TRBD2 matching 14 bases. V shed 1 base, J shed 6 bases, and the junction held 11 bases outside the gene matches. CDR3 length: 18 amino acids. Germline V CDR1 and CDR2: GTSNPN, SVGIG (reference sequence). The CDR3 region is CAWSDSTGTSGSGNEQFF. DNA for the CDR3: TGTGCCTGGAGTGATTCCACCGGGACTAGCGGGAGTGGCAATGAGCAGTTCTTC. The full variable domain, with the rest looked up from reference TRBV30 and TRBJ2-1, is SQTIHQWPATLVQPVGSPLSLECTVEGTSNPNLYWYRQAAGRGLQLLFYSVGIGQISSEVPQNLSASRPQDRQFILSSKKLLLSDSGFYLCAWSDSTGTSGSGNEQFFGPGTRLTVL.

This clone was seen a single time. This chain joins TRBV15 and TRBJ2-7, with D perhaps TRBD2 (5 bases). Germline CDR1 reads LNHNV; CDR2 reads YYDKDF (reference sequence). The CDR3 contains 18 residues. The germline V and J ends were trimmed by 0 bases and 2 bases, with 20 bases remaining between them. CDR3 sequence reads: CATSRDPLLEGGPYEQYF. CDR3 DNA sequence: TGTGCCACCAGCAGAGACCCCCTACTCGAAGGAGGCCCCTACGAGCAGTACTTC.

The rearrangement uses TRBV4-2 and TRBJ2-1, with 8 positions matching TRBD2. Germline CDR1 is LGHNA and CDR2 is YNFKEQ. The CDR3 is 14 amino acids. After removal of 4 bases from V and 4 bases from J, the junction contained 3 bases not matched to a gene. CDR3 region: CASSLGTSYNEQFF. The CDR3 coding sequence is TGTGCCAGCAGCCTCGGGACTAGTTACAATGAGCAGTTCTTC.

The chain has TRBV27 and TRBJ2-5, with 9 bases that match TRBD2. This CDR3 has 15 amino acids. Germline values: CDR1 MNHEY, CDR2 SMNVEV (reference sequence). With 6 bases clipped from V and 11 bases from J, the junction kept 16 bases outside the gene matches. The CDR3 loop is CASSMEGREGQEQYF. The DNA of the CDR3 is TGTGCCAGCAGCATGGAGGGGCGGGAGGGGCAAGAGCAGTACTTC.

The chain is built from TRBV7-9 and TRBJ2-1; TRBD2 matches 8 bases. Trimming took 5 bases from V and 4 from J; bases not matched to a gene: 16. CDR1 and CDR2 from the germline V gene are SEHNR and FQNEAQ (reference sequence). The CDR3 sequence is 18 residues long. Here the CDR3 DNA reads TGTGCCAGCAGCCAACAATCCTCAGGACTAGCATCATACAATGAGCAGTTCTTC. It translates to CASSQQSSGLASYNEQFF. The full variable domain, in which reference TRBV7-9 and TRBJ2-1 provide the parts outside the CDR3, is DTGVSQNPRHKITKRGQNVTFRCDPISEHNRLYWYRQTLGQGPEFLTYFQNEAQLEKSRLLSDRFSAERPKGSFSTLEIQRTEQGDSAMYLCASSQQSSGLASYNEQFFGPGTRLTVL.

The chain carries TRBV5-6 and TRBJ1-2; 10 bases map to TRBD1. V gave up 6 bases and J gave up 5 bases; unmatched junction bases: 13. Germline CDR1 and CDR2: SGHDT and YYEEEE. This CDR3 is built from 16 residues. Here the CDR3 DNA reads TGTGCCAGCAACCTCTACCGGGACAGGGGAAGGTATGGCTACACCTTC. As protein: CASNLYRDRGRYGYTF.

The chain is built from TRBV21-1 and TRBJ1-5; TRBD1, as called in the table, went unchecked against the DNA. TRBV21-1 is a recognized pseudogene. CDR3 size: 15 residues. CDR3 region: CASLDRENSNQPQHF. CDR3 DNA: TGTGCCAGCCTGGACAGGGAAAATAGCAATCAGCCCCAGCATTTT.

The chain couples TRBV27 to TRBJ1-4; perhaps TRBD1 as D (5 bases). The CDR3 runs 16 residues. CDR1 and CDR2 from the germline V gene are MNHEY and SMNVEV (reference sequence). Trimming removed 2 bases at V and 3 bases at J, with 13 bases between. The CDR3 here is CASSLLRPGSNEKLFF. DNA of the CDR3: TGTGCCAGCAGTTTACTCCGGCCAGGGTCTAATGAAAAACTGTTTTTT.

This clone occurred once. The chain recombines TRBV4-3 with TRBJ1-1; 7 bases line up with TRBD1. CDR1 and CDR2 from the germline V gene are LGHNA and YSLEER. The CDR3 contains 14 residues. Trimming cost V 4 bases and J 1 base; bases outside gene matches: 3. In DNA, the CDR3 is TGCGCCAGCAGCCTCAGGACAGGGAACACTGAAGCTTTCTTT. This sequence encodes CASSLRTGNTEAFF.

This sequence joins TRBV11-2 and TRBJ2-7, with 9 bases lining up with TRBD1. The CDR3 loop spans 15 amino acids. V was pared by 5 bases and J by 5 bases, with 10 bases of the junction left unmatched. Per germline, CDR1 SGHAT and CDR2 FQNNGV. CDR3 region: CASSPAGTGSNEQYF. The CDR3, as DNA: TGTGCCAGCAGCCCGGCCGGGACAGGGTCGAACGAGCAGTACTTC.

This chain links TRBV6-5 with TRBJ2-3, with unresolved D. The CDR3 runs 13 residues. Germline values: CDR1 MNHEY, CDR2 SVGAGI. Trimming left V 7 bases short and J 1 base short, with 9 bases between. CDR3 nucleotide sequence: TGTGCCAGCACCCCAAATGGCACAGATACGCAGTATTTT. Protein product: CASTPNGTDTQYF.

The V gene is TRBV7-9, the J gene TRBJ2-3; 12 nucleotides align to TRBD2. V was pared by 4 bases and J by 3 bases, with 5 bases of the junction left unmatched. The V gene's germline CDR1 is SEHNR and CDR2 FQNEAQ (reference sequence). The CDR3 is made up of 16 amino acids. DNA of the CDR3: TGTGCCAGCAGCTCCACACTAGCGGGAGGTACAGATACGCAGTATTTT. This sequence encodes CASSSTLAGGTDTQYF.